A few counts support the clone carrying this T cell receptor (beta chain). The CDR3 is 13 residues long. Germline V gene data show CDR1 as DFQATT and CDR2 as SNEGSKA (reference sequence). The V gene lost 7 bases and the J gene lost 1 base, with 10 bases spanning the gap. The entry originates in a study of T cells after yellow fever vaccination. TCRdb re-derived calls from the 5' RACE reads in MiXCR, one entry per CDR3 protein. The profile covers about 150,000 distinct CDR3 sequences, with about 6.2% appearing a single time and approximately 0.59% taken by the ten largest. The sample consisted of CD4+ T cells sorted from PBMCs, taken 10 days after the yellow fever booster vaccination. The chain joins TRBV20-1 to TRBJ2-2; D ambiguous. This clonotype originated in a man between 25 and 39 years old who received the YFV17D yellow fever vaccine. CDR3: CSVSRENTGELFF. CDR3 nucleotide sequence: TGCAGTGTCTCACGAGAGAACACCGGGGAGCTGTTTTTT.